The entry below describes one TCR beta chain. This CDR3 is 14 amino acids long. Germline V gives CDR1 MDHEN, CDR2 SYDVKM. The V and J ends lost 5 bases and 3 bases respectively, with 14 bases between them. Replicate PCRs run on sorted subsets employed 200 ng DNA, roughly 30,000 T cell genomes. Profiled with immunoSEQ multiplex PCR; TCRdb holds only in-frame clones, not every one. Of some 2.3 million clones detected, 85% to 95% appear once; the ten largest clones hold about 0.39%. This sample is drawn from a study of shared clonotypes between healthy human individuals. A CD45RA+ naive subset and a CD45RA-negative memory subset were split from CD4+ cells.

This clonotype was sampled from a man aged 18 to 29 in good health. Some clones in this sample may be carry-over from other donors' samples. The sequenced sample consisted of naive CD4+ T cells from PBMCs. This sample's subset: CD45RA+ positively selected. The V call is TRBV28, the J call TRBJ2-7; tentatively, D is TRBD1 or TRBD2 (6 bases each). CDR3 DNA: TGTGCCAGCAGTCCCCCAGGGGAGGACTACGAGCAGTACTTC. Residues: CASSPPGEDYEQYF.